This T cell receptor beta chain was profiled in a study of blood T cell repertoires in COVID-19. The CDR3 loop spans 14 amino acids. Germline V lookup: CDR1 SGDLS, CDR2 YYNGEE. The V segment lost 4 bases and the J segment 3 bases; nucleotides outside the gene matches: 5. Adults between roughly 18 and 89 years of age took part from 20 to 25 US areas. Here immunoSEQ multiplex PCR was the method, and the copy in TCRdb shows in-frame clones only, minus some. The sample carries 200,000 to 250,000 clones, over 75% recorded once. The sample consisted of PBMCs or T cells enriched from blood (not recorded which). V usage is TRBV9 and J usage is TRBJ2-3; 7 bases map to TRBD1. The sequence derives from a woman between 25 and 40 years old who had been exposed to COVID-19. The CDR3 loop is CASSFGTATDTQYF. The CDR3 DNA follows: TGTGCCAGCAGCTTCGGGACAGCAACAGATACGCAGTATTTT. Full variable domain (remainder filled in from reference TRBV9 and TRBJ2-3): DSGVTQTPKHLITATGQRVTLRCSPRSGDLSVYWYQQSLDQGLQFLIQYYNGEERAKGNILERFSAQQFPDLHSELNLSSLELGDSALYFCASSFGTATDTQYFGPGTRLTVL.